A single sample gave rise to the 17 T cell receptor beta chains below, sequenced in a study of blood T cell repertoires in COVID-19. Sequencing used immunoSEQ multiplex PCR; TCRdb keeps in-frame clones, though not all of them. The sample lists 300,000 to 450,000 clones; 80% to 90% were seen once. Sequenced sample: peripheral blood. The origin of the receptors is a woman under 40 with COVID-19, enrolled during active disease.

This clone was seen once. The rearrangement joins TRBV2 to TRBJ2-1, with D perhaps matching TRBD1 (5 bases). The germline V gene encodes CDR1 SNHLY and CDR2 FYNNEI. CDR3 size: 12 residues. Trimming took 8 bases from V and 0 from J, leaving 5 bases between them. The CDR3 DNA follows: TGTGCCAGCCAGGGCTCCTACAATGAGCAGTTCTTC. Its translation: CASQGSYNEQFF. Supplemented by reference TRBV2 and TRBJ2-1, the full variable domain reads EPEVTQTPSHQVTQMGQEVILRCVPISNHLYFYWYRQILGQKVEFLVSFYNNEISEKSEIFDDQFSVERPDGSNFTLKIRSTKLEDSAMYFCASQGSYNEQFFGPGTRLTVL.

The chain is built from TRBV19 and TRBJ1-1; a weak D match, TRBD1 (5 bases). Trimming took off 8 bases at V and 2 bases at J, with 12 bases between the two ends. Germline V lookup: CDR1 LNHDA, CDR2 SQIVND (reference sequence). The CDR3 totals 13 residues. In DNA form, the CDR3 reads TGTGCCAGTCGAAGACAGATCAACACTGAAGCTTTCTTT. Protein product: CASRRQINTEAFF. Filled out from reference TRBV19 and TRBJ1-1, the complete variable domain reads DGGITQSPKYLFRKEGQNVTLSCEQNLNHDAMYWYRQDPGQGLRLIYYSQIVNDFQKGDIAEGYSVSREKKESFPLTVTSAQKNPTAFYLCASRRQINTEAFFGQGTRLTVV.

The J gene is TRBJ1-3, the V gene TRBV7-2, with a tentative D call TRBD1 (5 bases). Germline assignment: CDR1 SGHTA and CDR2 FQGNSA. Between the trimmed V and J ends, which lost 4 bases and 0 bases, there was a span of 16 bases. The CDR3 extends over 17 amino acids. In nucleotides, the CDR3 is TGTGCCAGCAGCTCAACCATGACAGCTACCTCTGGAAACACCATATATTTT. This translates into CASSSTMTATSGNTIYF. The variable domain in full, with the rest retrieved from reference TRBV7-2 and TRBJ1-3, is GAGVSQSPSNKVTEKGKDVELRCDPISGHTALYWYRQSLGQGLEFLIYFQGNSAPDKSGLPSDRFSAERTGGSVSTLTIQRTQQEDSAVYLCASSSTMTATSGNTIYFGEGSWLTVV.

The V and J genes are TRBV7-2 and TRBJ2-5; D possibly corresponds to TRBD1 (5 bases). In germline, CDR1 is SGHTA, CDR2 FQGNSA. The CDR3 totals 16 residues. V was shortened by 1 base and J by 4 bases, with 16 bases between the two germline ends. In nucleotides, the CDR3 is TGTGCCAGCAGCTTAGAGTTCCGTGGGGCCCTAGAGACCCAGTACTTC. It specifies CASSLEFRGALETQYF.

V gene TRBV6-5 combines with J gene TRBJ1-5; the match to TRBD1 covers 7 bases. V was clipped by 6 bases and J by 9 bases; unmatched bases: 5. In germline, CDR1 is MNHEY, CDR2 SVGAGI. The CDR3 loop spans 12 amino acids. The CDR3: CASRTGMLPQHF. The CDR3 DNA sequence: TGTGCCAGCAGGACAGGGATGCTGCCCCAGCATTTT.

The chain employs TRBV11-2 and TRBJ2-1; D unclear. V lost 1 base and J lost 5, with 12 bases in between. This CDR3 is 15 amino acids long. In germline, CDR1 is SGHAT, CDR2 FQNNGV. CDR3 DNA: TGTGCCAGCAGCTTAGTCCCTCAACTCAACAATGAGCAGTTCTTC. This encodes CASSLVPQLNNEQFF.

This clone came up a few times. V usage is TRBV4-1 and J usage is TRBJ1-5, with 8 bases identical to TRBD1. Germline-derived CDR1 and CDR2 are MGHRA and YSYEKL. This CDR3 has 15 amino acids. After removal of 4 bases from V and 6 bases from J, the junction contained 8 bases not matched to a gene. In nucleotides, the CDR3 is TGCGCCAGCAGCCGAGGACAGGGTGAGATTCAGCCCCAGCATTTT. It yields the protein CASSRGQGEIQPQHF.

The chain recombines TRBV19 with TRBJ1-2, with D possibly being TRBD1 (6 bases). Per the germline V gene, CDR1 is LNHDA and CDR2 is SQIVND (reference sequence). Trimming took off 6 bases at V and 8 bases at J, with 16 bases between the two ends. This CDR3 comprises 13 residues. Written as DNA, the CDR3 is TGTGCCAGTAGCTTACCCCAGGGGAGAGGCTACACCTTC. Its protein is CASSLPQGRGYTF.

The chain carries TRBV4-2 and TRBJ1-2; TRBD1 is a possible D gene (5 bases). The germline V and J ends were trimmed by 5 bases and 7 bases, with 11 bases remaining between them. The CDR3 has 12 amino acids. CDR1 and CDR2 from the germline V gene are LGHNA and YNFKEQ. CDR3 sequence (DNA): TGTGCCAGCAGCGGTCAGGGTTCTGGCTACACCTTC. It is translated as CASSGQGSGYTF.

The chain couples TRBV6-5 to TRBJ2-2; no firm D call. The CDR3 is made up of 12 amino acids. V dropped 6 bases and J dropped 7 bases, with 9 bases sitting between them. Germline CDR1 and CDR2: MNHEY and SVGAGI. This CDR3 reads CASRRNGGELFF. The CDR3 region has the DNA TGTGCCAGCAGGAGAAATGGCGGGGAGCTGTTTTTT.

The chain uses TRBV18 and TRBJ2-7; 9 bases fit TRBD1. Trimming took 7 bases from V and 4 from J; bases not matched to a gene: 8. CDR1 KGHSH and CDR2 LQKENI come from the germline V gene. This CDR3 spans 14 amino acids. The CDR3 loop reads CASCPGTGPYEQYF. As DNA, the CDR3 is TGTGCCAGCTGCCCCGGGACAGGGCCTTACGAGCAGTACTTC.

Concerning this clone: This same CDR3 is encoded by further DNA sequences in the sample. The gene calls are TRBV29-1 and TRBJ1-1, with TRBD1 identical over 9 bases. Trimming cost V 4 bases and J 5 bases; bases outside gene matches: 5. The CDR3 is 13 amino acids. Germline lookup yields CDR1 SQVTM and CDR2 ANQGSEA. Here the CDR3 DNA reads TGCAGCGTTGTTACAGGGGGCAATACTGAAGCTTTCTTT. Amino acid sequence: CSVVTGGNTEAFF. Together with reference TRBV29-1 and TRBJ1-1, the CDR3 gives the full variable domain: SAVISQKPSRDICQRGTSLTIQCQVDSQVTMMFWYRQQPGQSLTLIATANQGSEATYESGFVIDKFPISRPNLTFSTLTVSNMSPEDSSIYLCSVVTGGNTEAFFGQGTRLTVV.

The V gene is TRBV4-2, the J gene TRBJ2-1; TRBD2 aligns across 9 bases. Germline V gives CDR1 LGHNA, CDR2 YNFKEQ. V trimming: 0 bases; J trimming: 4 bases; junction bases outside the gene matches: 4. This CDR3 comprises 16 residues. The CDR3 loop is CASSQEASGVYNEQFF. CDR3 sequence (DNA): TGTGCCAGCAGCCAAGAGGCTAGCGGGGTATACAATGAGCAGTTCTTC.

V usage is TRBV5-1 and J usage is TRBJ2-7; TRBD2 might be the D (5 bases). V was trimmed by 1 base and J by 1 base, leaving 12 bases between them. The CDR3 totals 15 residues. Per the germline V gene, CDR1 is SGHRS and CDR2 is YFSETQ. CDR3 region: CASSLNSGWSYEQYF. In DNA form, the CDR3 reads TGCGCCAGCAGCTTGAACTCGGGGTGGTCCTACGAGCAGTACTTC.

DNA of the CDR3: TGTGCCAGCAGCCTTAGCAGATACACAGATACGCAGTATTTT. It specifies CASSLSRYTDTQYF. The rearrangement joins TRBV7-2 to TRBJ2-3; no clear D gene. The CDR3 is 14 residues long. V lost 5 bases, J lost 2 bases, and 11 bases lay in between. In germline, CDR1 is SGHTA, CDR2 FQGNSA.

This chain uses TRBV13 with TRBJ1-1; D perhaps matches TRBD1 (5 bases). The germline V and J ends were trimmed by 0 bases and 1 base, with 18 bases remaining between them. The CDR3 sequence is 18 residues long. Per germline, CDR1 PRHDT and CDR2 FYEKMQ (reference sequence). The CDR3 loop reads CASSLGPPGDGRNTEAFF. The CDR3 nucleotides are TGTGCCAGCAGCTTAGGCCCCCCGGGGGACGGACGGAACACTGAAGCTTTCTTT.

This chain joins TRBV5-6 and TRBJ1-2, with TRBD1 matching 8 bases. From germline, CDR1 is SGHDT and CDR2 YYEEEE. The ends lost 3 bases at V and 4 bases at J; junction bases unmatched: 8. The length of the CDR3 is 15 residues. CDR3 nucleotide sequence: TGTGCCAGCAGCTGGACCGGGACAGGCTTCTATGGCTACACCTTC. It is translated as CASSWTGTGFYGYTF.